This T cell receptor (beta chain) was recovered during a study of shared clonotypes between healthy human individuals. Per the germline V gene, CDR1 is SGHVS and CDR2 is FQNEAQ. The CDR3 extends over 14 amino acids. Trimming removed 3 bases from V and 2 bases from J, with 11 bases in between. For this clone: The antigen is not known.

Study-wide findings and caveats: Sharing of clonotypes among donors was expected to vary with sequencing depth.

Original processing notes: Owing to the provision of junction-only sequences devoid of quality scores by immunoSEQ, filtering differed. Only in-frame clones appear in the TCRdb table, and some are missing; sequencing was by immunoSEQ multiplex PCR. V and J calls and clone size are given by that table; D and trimming were obtained from the DNA. The data contain 490,000 or so clones, 79% of them seen just once; the ten biggest clones take up 9.5% to 15%. The chain has TRBV7-8 and TRBJ2-7; D is possibly TRBD1 or TRBD2 (5 bases each). The material sequenced was PBMCs. This sequence was found in a middle-aged woman in good health. Some clones in this sample may be carry-over from other donors' samples. The DNA for the CDR3 is TGTGCCAGCAGCTTGGAACTAGGGGCCTACGAGCAGTACTTC. Its protein is CASSLELGAYEQYF.